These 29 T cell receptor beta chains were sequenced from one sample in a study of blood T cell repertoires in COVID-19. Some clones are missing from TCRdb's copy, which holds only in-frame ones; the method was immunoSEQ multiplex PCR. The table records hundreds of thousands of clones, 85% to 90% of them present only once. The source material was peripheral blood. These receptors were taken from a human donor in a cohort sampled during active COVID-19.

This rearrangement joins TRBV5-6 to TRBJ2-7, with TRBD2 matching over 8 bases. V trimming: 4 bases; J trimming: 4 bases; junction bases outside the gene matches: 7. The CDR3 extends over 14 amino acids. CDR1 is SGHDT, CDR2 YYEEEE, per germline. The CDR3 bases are TGTGCCAGCAGCCCGGGGACTAGTTTTTACGAGCAGTACTTC. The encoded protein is CASSPGTSFYEQYF.

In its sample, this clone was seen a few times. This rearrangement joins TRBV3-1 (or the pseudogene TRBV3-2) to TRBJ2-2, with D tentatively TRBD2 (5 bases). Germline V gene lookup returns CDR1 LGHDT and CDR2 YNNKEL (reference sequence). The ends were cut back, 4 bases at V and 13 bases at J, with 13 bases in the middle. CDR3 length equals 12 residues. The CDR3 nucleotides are TGTGCCAGCAGCCCCCGCGGAGCGGCGCTGTTTTTT. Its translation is CASSPRGAALFF.

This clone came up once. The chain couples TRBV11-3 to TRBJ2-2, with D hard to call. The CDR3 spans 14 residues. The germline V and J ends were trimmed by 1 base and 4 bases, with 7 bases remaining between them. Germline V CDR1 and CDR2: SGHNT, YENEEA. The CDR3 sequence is CASSLVGGTGELFF. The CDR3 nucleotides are TGTGCCAGCAGCTTAGTTGGCGGCACCGGGGAGCTGTTTTTT.

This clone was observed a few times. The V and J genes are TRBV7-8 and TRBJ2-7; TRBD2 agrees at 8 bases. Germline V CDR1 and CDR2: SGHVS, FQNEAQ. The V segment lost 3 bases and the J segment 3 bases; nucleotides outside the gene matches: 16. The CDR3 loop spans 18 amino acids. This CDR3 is CASSFTYPLERGNYEQYF. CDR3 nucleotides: TGTGCCAGCAGCTTCACCTACCCTTTAGAGCGGGGGAACTACGAGCAGTACTTC.

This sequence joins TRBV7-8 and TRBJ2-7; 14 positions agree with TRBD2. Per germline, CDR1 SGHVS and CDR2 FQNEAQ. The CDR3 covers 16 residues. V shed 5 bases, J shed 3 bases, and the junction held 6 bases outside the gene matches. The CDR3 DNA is TGTGCCAGCAGCCACGGGACTAGCGGGGGCGTCTACGAGCAGTACTTC. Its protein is CASSHGTSGGVYEQYF.

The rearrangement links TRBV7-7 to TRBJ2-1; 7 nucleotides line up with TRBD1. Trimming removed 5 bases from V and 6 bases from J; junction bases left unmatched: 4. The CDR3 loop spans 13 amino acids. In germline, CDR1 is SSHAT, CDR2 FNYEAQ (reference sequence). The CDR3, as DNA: TGTGCCAGCAGCGTCCGGGACAGCAATGAGCAGTTCTTC. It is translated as CASSVRDSNEQFF.

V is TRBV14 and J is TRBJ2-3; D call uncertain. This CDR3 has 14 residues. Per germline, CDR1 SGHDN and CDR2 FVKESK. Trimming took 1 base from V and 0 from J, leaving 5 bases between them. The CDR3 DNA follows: TGTGCCAGCAGCCAAGTGTTAAGCACAGATACGCAGTATTTT. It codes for CASSQVLSTDTQYF.

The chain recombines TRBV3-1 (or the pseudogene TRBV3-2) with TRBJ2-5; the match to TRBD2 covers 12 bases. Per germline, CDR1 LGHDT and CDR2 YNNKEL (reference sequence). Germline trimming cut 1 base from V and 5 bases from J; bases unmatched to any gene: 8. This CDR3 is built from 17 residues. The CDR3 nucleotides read TGTGCCAGCAGCCAAGGTCCTAGCGGGAGGGCCGGGGAGACCCAGTACTTC. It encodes CASSQGPSGRAGETQYF.

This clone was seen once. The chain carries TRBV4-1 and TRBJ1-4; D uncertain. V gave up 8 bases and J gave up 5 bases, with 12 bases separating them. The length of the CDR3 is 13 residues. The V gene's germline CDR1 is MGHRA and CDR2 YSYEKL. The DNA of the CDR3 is TGCGCCAGCCTAGCAGCTGGGAATGAAAAACTGTTTTTT. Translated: CASLAAGNEKLFF.

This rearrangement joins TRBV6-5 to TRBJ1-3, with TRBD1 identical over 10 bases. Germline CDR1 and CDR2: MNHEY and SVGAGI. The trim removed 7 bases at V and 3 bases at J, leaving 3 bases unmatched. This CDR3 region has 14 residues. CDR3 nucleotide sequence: TGTGCCAGCATCCGGGACAGGGGTGGAAACACCATATATTTT. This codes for CASIRDRGGNTIYF.

The CDR3 nucleotides read TGTGCCTGGAGTCGGACAGCTAACTATGGCTACACCTTC. Translating gives CAWSRTANYGYTF. The chain has TRBV30 and TRBJ1-2, with a possible D match to TRBD1 (6 bases). V lost 2 bases and J 0 bases, leaving 7 bases between the germline ends. CDR1 is GTSNPN, CDR2 SVGIG, per germline (reference sequence). CDR3 length: 13 amino acids.

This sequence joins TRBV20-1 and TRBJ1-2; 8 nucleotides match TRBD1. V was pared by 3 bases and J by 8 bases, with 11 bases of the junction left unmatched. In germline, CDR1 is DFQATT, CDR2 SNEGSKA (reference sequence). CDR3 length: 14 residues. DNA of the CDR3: TGCAGTGCTAGTTTGGGAGGGGACAGGCAGGGCTACACCTTC. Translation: CSASLGGDRQGYTF.

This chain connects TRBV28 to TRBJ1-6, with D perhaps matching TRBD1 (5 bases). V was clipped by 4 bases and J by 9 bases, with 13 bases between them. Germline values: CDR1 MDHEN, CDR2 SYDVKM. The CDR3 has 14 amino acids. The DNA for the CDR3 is TGTGCCAGCAGTTATCAGGGTTTTATTTCACCCCTCCACTTT. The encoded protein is CASSYQGFISPLHF. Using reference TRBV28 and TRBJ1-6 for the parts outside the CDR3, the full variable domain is DVKVTQSSRYLVKRTGEKVFLECVQDMDHENMFWYRQDPGLGLRLIYFSYDVKMKEKGDIPEGYSVSREKKERFSLILESASTNQTSMYLCASSYQGFISPLHFGNGTRLTVT.

This CDR3 reads CASSTGPPGYQAFF. CDR3 DNA: TGTGCCAGCAGCACCGGACCGCCGGGGTACCAAGCTTTCTTT. The V gene is TRBV7-3, the J gene TRBJ1-1; no firm D call. Germline lookup yields CDR1 SGHTA and CDR2 FQGTGA. The CDR3 totals 14 residues. Trimming took off 5 bases at V and 9 bases at J, with 19 bases between the two ends.

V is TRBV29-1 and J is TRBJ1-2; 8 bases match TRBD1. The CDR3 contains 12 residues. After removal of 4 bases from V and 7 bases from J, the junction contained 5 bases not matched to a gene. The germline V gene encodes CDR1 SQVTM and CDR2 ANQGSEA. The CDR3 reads CSVAAGQGGYTF. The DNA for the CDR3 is TGCAGCGTTGCGGCAGGACAGGGTGGCTACACCTTC. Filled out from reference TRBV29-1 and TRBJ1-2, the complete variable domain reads SAVISQKPSRDICQRGTSLTIQCQVDSQVTMMFWYRQQPGQSLTLIATANQGSEATYESGFVIDKFPISRPNLTFSTLTVSNMSPEDSSIYLCSVAAGQGGYTFGSGTRLTVV.

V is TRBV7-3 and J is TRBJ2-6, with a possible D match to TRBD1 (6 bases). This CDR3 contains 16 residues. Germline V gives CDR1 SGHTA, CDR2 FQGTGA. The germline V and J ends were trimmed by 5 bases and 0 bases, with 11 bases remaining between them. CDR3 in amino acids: CASSLHRASGANVLTF. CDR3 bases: TGTGCCAGCAGCCTCCACAGGGCCTCTGGGGCCAACGTCCTGACTTTC.

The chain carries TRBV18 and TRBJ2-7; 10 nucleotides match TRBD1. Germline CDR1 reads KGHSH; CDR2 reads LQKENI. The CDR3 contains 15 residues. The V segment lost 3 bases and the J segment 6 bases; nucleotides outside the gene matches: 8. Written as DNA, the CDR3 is TGTGCCAGCTCACCCGCCGGGACAGGGGACCTCGAGCAGTACTTC. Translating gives CASSPAGTGDLEQYF. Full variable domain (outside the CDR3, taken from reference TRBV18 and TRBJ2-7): NAGVMQNPRHLVRRRGQEARLRCSPMKGHSHVYWYRQLPEEGLKFMVYLQKENIIDESGMPKERFSAEFPKEGPSILRIQQVVRGDSAAYFCASSPAGTGDLEQYFGPGTRLTVT.

Here the CDR3 DNA reads TGTGCCACCAGTCAGTGGCGGAACCCTAACTATGGCTACACCTTC. Its protein is CATSQWRNPNYGYTF. The V call is TRBV24-1, the J call TRBJ1-2; D is ambiguous. Looked up from germline, CDR1 is KGHDR and CDR2 is SFDVKD. V dropped 6 bases and J dropped 0 bases, with 13 bases sitting between them. The CDR3 consists of 15 residues.

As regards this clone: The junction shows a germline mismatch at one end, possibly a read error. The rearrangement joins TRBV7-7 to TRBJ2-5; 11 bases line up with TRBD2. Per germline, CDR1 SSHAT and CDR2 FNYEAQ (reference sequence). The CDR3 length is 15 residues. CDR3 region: CASSTSGGDQETQYF. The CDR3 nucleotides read TGTGCTAGCAGCACTAGCGGGGGAGACCAAGAGACCCAGTACTTC.

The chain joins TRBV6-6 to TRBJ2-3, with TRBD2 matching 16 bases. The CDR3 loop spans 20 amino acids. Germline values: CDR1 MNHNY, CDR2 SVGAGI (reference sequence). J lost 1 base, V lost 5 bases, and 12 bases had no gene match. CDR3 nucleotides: TGTGCCAGCAGTCTACCCCAGGGACTAGCGGGAGGGGACGGCACAGATACGCAGTATTTT. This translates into CASSLPQGLAGGDGTDTQYF.

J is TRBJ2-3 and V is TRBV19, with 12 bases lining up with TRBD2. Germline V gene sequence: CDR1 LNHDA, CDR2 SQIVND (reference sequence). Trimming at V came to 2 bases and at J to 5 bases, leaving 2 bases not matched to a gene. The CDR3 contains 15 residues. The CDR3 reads CASSIKGLAGDTQYF. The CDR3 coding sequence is TGTGCCAGTAGTATAAAGGGACTAGCGGGAGATACGCAGTATTTT.

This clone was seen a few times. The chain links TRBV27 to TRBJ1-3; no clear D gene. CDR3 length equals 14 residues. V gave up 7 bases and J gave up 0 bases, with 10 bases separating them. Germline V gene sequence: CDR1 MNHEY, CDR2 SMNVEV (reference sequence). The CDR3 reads CASMSGRSGNTIYF. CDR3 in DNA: TGTGCCAGCATGTCTGGCCGCTCTGGAAACACCATATATTTT.

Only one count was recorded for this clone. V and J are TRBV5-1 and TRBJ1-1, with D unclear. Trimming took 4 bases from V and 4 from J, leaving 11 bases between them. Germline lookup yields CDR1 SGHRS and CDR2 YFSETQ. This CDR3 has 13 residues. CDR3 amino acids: CASSPAEGTEAFF. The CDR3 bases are TGCGCCAGCAGCCCGGCGGAGGGCACTGAAGCTTTCTTT.

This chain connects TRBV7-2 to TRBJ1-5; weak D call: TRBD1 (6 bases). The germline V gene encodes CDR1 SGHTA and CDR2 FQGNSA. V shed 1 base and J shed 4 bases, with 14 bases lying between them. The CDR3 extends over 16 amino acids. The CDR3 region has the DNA TGTGCCAGCAGCTTAGAGGCAGGGGTTAGGAATCAGCCCCAGCATTTT. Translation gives CASSLEAGVRNQPQHF.

The CDR3 protein is CASSLGRGGQEYTF. CDR3 nucleotide sequence: TGTGCCAGCAGCTTAGGGCGGGGGGGACAGGAATACACCTTC. This chain connects TRBV11-2 to TRBJ1-2; 8 positions match TRBD1. The CDR3 spans 14 residues. Per the germline V gene, CDR1 is SGHAT and CDR2 is FQNNGV. V trimming: 1 base; J trimming: 11 bases; junction bases outside the gene matches: 9.

The DNA for the CDR3 is TGTGCCAGCAGCGTAGGTTTAGCGGGGGGCTACAATGAGCAGTTCTTC. It is translated as CASSVGLAGGYNEQFF. V usage is TRBV9 and J usage is TRBJ2-1, with 10 bases identical to TRBD2. CDR1 and CDR2 from the germline V gene are SGDLS and YYNGEE. Losses at the gene ends were 0 bases for V and 3 bases for J; bases not matched to a gene: 3. The CDR3 runs 16 residues.

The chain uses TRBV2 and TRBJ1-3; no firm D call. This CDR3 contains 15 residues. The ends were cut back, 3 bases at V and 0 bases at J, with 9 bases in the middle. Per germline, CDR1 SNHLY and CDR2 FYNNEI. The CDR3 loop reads CASSDGRISGNTIYF. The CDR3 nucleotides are TGTGCCAGCAGTGATGGGCGTATCTCTGGAAACACCATATATTTT.

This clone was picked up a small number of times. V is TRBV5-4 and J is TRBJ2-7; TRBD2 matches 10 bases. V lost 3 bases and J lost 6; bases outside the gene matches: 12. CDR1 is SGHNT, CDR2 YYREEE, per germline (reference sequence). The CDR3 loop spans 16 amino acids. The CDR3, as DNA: TGTGCCAGCAGCTCGAAACCCGGGACTAGCGTAGGCGAGCAGTACTTC. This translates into CASSSKPGTSVGEQYF.

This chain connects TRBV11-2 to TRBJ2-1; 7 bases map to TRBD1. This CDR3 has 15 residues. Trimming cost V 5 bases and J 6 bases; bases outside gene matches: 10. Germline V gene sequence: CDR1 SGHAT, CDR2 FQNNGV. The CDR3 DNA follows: TGTGCCAGCAGCCCGGGACAGCTCGGCCTCAATGAGCAGTTCTTC. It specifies CASSPGQLGLNEQFF.